Sequencing of this T cell receptor beta chain was carried out in a study of blood T cell repertoires in COVID-19. Whole-study context: The origin of the acute and convalescent COVID-19 samples was the United States, Italy and Spain. From T cells, B-cell-depleted T cells, or PBMCs came the material, which was cDNA or gDNA.

Source study methods: Amplification of reference gene primers was used by the study to estimate nucleated cell counts. The table came from immunoSEQ multiplex PCR; TCRdb's copy has only in-frame clones and leaves some out. V, J and clone size are taken as reported in that table, and D and trimming were inferred from the DNA itself. Here the sample spans about 340,000 clones, 90% to 95% being singletons. Germline V gives CDR1 MNHEY, CDR2 SMNVEV (reference sequence). This CDR3 is 15 amino acids long. J gave up 6 bases and V 4 bases, and 8 bases lay outside the gene matches. V usage is TRBV27 and J usage is TRBJ2-1; 8 bases are a match to TRBD2. Material for sequencing was peripheral blood. This TCR was recovered from a woman between 18 and 29 years old who had recovered from COVID-19. CDR3 amino acids: CASSSGTRGTNEQFF. In DNA form, the CDR3 reads TGTGCCAGCAGTTCTGGGACTAGGGGGACCAATGAGCAGTTCTTC.